The clone carrying this TCR beta chain was observed many times. Antigen specificity is unknown. V lost 0 bases and J lost 8, with 10 bases in between. CDR1 and CDR2 (germline): LGHDT, YNNKEL (reference sequence). The CDR3 extends over 14 amino acids. Libraries for TCR beta were made by quantitative 5'-RACE with molecular barcodes. TCRdb called the 5' RACE reads again in MiXCR, with one record for every CDR3 protein. The sample has fewer than 80,000 distinct CDR3 sequences; roughly 5.3% are singletons. This entry comes from a study of CD8 T cells in ankylosing spondylitis. Points from the study as a whole: What seemed typical of ankylosing spondylitis blood was a TCR beta motif built from several highly homologous variants. Those disease-linked clones were CD8+; they were also relatively rare in peripheral blood.

The chain employs TRBV3-1 and TRBJ2-2; D not certain. The clonotype comes from a male donor with ankylosing spondylitis or in good health (not recorded which). Sequenced material: blood, either unsorted or a sorted T cell fraction (not recorded which). The CDR3: CASSQDGPSGELFF. CDR3 nucleotide sequence: TGTGCCAGCAGCCAAGATGGGCCTAGTGGGGAGCTGTTTTTT.